The rows below give T cell receptor beta chains drawn from one sample of a study of T-cell memory formation after mild COVID-19. A single record per CDR3 protein comes from TCRdb applying MiXCR to the 5' RACE reads. This table holds about 190,000 distinct CDR3 sequences, about 17% found once. Sequenced sample: PBMCs or a T cell subset sorted from them (not recorded which). The receptors come from an adult woman who had mild COVID-19 (a few samples of this study predate the infection). Cell type and time point are not known. CDR3s include the opening cysteine and the closing phenylalanine or tryptophan. D genes are given only for firm matches. Where a row states a size, it is once, few, many or the class of an expanded clone; other rows omit it.

j_call,v_call,d_call,clone_size,cdr3_nt,cdr3_aa
TRBJ1-1,TRBV6-5,NA,NA,TGTGCCAGCAGTTACCTCGGGTCCACTGAAGCTTTCTTT,CASSYLGSTEAFF
TRBJ2-3,TRBV20-1,TRBD2,few,TGCAGTGCGCAACGGACTAGCGGGAGGTCAGATACGCAGTATTTT,CSAQRTSGRSDTQYF
TRBJ2-5,TRBV9,NA,NA,TGTGCCAGCAGCGTACAGGGGAAAGAGACCCAGTACTTC,CASSVQGKETQYF
TRBJ2-3,TRBV9,NA,NA,TGTGCCAGCAGCGTAGAGTGGAGCACAGATACGCAGTATTTT,CASSVEWSTDTQYF
TRBJ1-2,TRBV30,NA,few,TGTGCCTGGAGCCGATGGACCGTCTATGGCTACACCTTC,CAWSRWTVYGYTF
TRBJ2-2,TRBV20-1,TRBD2,NA,TGCAGTGCTAGGAGCGGACTAGATCACGCCGGGGAGCTGTTTTTT,CSARSGLDHAGELFF
TRBJ2-1,TRBV19,TRBD2,NA,TGTGCCAGTAGTCCCCGGACTAGCGGGAACAATGAGCAGTTCTTC,CASSPRTSGNNEQFF
TRBJ2-5,TRBV6-6,TRBD2,once,TGTGCCAGCAGTCGCGGGACTAGCGGGGGCCTACAAGAGACCCAGTACTTC,CASSRGTSGGLQETQYF
TRBJ1-6,TRBV7-2,NA,many,TGTGCCAGCAGCTTAGTTCAGGGACGGCTGATTTCGAGCTCCTATAATTCACCCCTCCACTTT,CASSLVQGRLISSSYNSPLHF
TRBJ1-6,TRBV7-8,NA,NA,TGTGCCAGCAGCTTTGAGACAGGAGGGAATTCACCCCTCCACTTT,CASSFETGGNSPLHF
TRBJ1-5,TRBV15,NA,NA,TGTGCCACCAGCAGATTTGGGCCCGGAGGAATCAATCCCCAGCATTTT,CATSRFGPGGINPQHF
TRBJ2-5,TRBV4-3,TRBD2,NA,TGCGCCAGCAGCCAAGAGGTCCGGGGACTAGCGGGGTTCGGGGAGACCCAGTACTTC,CASSQEVRGLAGFGETQYF
TRBJ1-1,TRBV5-1,NA,many,TGCGCCAGCAGCTTGGTCTGGGGGGTGAACACTGAAGCTTTCTTT,CASSLVWGVNTEAFF
TRBJ2-7,TRBV7-8,TRBD1,NA,TGTGCCAGCAGCCTGAAGACAGGGGCATACTACGAGCAGTACTTC,CASSLKTGAYYEQYF
TRBJ2-5,TRBV3-1,NA,few,TGTGCCAGCAGCCAAGCCCCCTTGACGGACGGCCGCTTC,CASSQAPLTDGRF
TRBJ1-1,TRBV7-9,NA,few,TGTGCCAGCAGCTTTTCGTCAGGGAATGAAGCTTTCTTT,CASSFSSGNEAFF
TRBJ2-7,TRBV11-3,TRBD1,few,TGTGCCAGCAGGGCAGGGACAGCCTACGAGCAGTACTTC,CASRAGTAYEQYF
TRBJ2-1,TRBV7-9,NA,NA,TGTGCCAGCAGCTCAAGACCGCCCGATTTTTACAATGAGCAGTTCTTC,CASSSRPPDFYNEQFF
TRBJ2-5,TRBV6-5,TRBD1,NA,TGTGCCAGCAGTTACTCAGGGACAGGGGAAGAGACCCAGTACTTC,CASSYSGTGEETQYF
TRBJ2-5,TRBV5-6,NA,few,TGTGCCAGCAGCCGACAGGTAGAGACCCAGTACTTC,CASSRQVETQYF